This T cell receptor (beta chain) was observed in a study of blood T cell repertoires in COVID-19 (dated by TCRdb to 2018 to 2021). Study-wide context: The collaborator samples originated in the United States, Italy and Spain and spanned the acute and convalescent phases of COVID-19. Subjects who had been exposed to COVID-19, were actively infected with it, or had recovered from it provided the deeply sampled blood TCRbeta repertoires that made up the dataset. Where available, HLA class I and class II types were taken from metadata supplied by the sample provider and were not determined by assay-based typing. The prospective study material was composed of cDNA or gDNA derived from T cells, B-cell-depleted T cells, or PBMCs. The sample metadata nearly always contained a de-identified subject ID, COVID-19 status, age in years and sex. The repertoires were made available in a free public database intended to serve as a resource for research on the immune response to SARS-CoV-2. The samples were drawn from the first 160 participants of the ongoing ImmuneRACE study and from 950 to 1,500 subjects provided by 6 global collaborators.

Study-wide findings and limitations: The amount of clinical and demographic metadata varied by source and participant and was provided uncurated.

TCRbeta CDR3 regions were amplified from genomic DNA by means of the immunoSEQ Assay, a bias-controlled multiplex PCR. The authors' pipeline ran thus. Within the assay, amplification of reference gene primers was used to estimate how many nucleated cells each sample contained. To quantify the absolute abundance of each unique TCRbeta CDR3 rearrangement, sequence reads were collapsed and filtered. Productive Simpson clonality was computed per sample as the square root of Simpson's diversity index over productive rearrangements. Imported from immuneACCESS, the table was reduced by TCRdb to in-frame sequences with V and J called. These copies leave out some clones; in studies compared against another copy, an unresolved V gene accounts for under half, and the cause of the remainder is not known. The D gene and trimming were derived from the DNA, and the V and J assignments and clone size from that table. This sample lists 350,000 to 450,000 clones; roughly 85% were detected once. Approximately 3.7% of the sample belongs to the ten largest clones.

Points on this clone: The antigen it binds to is not known. No base quality values were provided; no much bigger clone lies one nucleotide off.

The germline V gene yields KGHSH for CDR1 and LQKENI for CDR2. Trimming accounts for 0 bases at V and 3 bases at J, while the number of junction bases matched to no gene is 2. The CDR3 spans 17 residues, from the cysteine through the phenylalanine. The DNA shown is the 51-base CDR3, in frame from base 1. Each collaborating institution followed its own protocols to collect whole blood in K2EDTA tubes. For TCRbeta analysis, collaborators shipped samples as frozen whole blood, isolated PBMCs, or DNA extracted from either of those sample types. The material sequenced was peripheral blood. The TCR originated in a woman aged 18-35 years with acute or convalescent COVID-19. Recombination connected TRBV18 to TRBJ2-2; 12 bases in the junction line up with TRBD2. CDR3 sequence: CASSPPGLAGYTGELFF. The nucleotides read TGTGCCAGCTCACCACCGGGACTAGCGGGTTACACCGGGGAGCTGTTTTTT.